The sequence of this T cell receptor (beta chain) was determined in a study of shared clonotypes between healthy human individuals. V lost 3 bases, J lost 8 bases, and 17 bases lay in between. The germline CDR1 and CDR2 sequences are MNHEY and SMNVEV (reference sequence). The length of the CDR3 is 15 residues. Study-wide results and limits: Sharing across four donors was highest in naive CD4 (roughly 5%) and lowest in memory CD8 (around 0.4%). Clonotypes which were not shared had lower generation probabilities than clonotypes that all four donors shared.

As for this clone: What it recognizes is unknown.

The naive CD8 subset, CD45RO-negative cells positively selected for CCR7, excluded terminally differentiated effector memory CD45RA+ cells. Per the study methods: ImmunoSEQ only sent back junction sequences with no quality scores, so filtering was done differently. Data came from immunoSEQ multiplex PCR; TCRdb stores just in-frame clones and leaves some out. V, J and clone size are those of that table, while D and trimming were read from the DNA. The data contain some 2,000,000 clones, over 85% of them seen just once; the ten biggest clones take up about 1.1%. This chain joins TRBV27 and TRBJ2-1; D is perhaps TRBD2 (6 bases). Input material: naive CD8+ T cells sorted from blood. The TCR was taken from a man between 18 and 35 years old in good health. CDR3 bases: TGTGCCAGCAGTTTGTGGCAGACTAGATTCGATGAGCAGTTCTTC. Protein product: CASSLWQTRFDEQFF.